A selection of T cell receptor beta chains follows, all from one sample in a study of shared clonotypes between healthy human individuals. Sequencing used immunoSEQ multiplex PCR; TCRdb keeps in-frame clones, though not all of them. The data hold around 2,000,000 clones, with 90% to 95% observed a single time. Material for sequencing was naive CD4+ T cells sorted from blood. Source of these receptors: a man aged 18 to 29 in good health. The CDR3 runs from the conserved cysteine through the conserved F or W. The D gene is left open where the match is weak. The size entry is marked missing in some rows and otherwise reads once, few, many or a size class.

CAYDTLGGYEQYF,TGTGCCTACGACACCTTGGGGGGGTACGAGCAGTACTTC,TRBJ2-7,13,TRBV30,TRBD2,-
CASSVGQMGLGELFF,TGTGCCAGCAGCGTAGGCCAGATGGGGTTAGGGGAGCTGTTTTTT,TRBJ2-2,15,TRBV9,-,-
CASSYPGGSGRNEQFF,TGCGCCAGCAGCTACCCAGGGGGAAGCGGTCGGAATGAGCAGTTCTTC,TRBJ2-1,16,TRBV5-1,TRBD1,-
CAWSVRGLQETQYF,TGTGCCTGGAGTGTCAGGGGCCTCCAAGAGACCCAGTACTTC,TRBJ2-5,14,TRBV30,-,-
CASSPRGSETQYF,TGTGCCAGCAGCCCCCGAGGGTCAGAGACCCAGTACTTC,TRBJ2-5,13,TRBV2,-,-
CASSRRTGVYNEQFF,TGTGCCAGCAGTCGTCGGACAGGGGTCTACAATGAGCAGTTCTTC,TRBJ2-1,15,TRBV28,TRBD1,-
CASSGGTQETQYF,TGTGCCAGCAGCGGGGGTACCCAAGAGACCCAGTACTTC,TRBJ2-5,13,TRBV11-2,-,-
CASSEQVYQPQHF,TGTGCCAGCAGTGAACAGGTTTATCAGCCCCAGCATTTT,TRBJ1-5,13,TRBV2,-,-
CAPRGIKRNEQFF,TGTGCCCCAAGAGGTATCAAGCGCAATGAGCAGTTCTTC,TRBJ2-1,13,TRBV5-3,-,-
CASSEFLGPRDTDTQYF,TGTGCCAGCAGTGAATTTCTAGGACCCCGAGACACAGATACGCAGTATTTT,TRBJ2-3,17,TRBV2,-,-
CASTLTGQAYEQYF,TGCGCCAGCACCCTAACGGGACAGGCATACGAGCAGTACTTC,TRBJ2-7,14,TRBV10-2,TRBD1,-
CATLRTLTNTGELFF,TGTGCCACACTAAGGACACTTACGAACACCGGGGAGCTGTTTTTT,TRBJ2-2,15,TRBV28,-,-
CAWRIRVDTQYF,TGTGCCTGGAGGATTCGCGTCGATACGCAGTATTTT,TRBJ2-3,12,TRBV30,-,-
CASTKGTGGFHEQFF,TGTGCCAGCACAAAGGGAACGGGAGGGTTCCATGAGCAGTTCTTC,TRBJ2-1,15,TRBV21-1,-,-
CASSPGTANTEAFF,TGTGCCAGCAGCCCAGGGACGGCGAACACTGAAGCTTTCTTT,TRBJ1-1,14,TRBV6-1,-,-
CAISPGLAYEQYF,TGTGCCATCAGCCCGGGACTAGCCTACGAGCAGTACTTC,TRBJ2-7,13,TRBV10-3,TRBD2,-
CASSRDRKETQYF,TGTGCCAGCAGTCGGGACAGAAAAGAGACCCAGTACTTC,TRBJ2-5,13,TRBV27,TRBD1,-
CASSLNPGIAYNSPLHF,TGTGCCAGCAGCCTAAACCCAGGGATAGCCTATAATTCACCCCTCCACTTT,TRBJ1-6,17,TRBV7-9,-,-
CASSYTPGQGNEQFF,TGTGCCAGCAGCTACACTCCGGGACAGGGGAATGAGCAGTTCTTC,TRBJ2-1,15,TRBV7-2,TRBD1,-
CASSPSEWTSGDNEQFF,TGCGCCAGCAGCCCTTCGGAATGGACTAGCGGTGACAATGAGCAGTTCTTC,TRBJ2-1,17,TRBV5-1,TRBD2,-
CASSPGPGEQYF,TGTGCCAGCAGCCCGGGCCCTGGAGAGCAGTACTTC,TRBJ2-7,12,TRBV11-2,-,-
CASSLPSSTGELFF,TGTGCCAGCAGCTTGCCTAGCAGCACCGGGGAGCTGTTTTTT,TRBJ2-2,14,TRBV5-6,-,-
CASSGTSGSREQFF,TGCGCCAGCAGCGGGACTAGCGGGAGCAGGGAGCAGTTCTTC,TRBJ2-1,14,TRBV10-1,TRBD2,-
CASSPGLAPYEQYF,TGCGCCAGCAGTCCGGGACTAGCACCCTACGAGCAGTACTTC,TRBJ2-7,14,TRBV10-1,TRBD2,-
CASSIRKAQEAFF,TGTGCCAGTAGTATCCGTAAGGCCCAGGAAGCTTTCTTT,TRBJ1-1,13,TRBV19,-,-
CASSMDRGYEQYF,TGTGCCAGTAGTATGGACAGGGGCTACGAGCAGTACTTC,TRBJ2-7,13,TRBV19,TRBD1,-
CASSGGTKGGETQYF,TGTGCCAGCAGCGGCGGGACGAAGGGAGGGGAGACCCAGTACTTC,TRBJ2-5,15,TRBV11-2,TRBD2,once
CASSPRRGTNQKGYEQYF,TGTGCCAGCAGCCCGAGAAGAGGGACGAACCAAAAAGGTTACGAGCAGTACTTC,TRBJ2-7,18,TRBV21-1,-,-
CASRRQTGGDYGYTF,TGTGCCAGCAGGAGACAGACAGGGGGCGACTATGGCTACACCTTC,TRBJ1-2,15,TRBV7-2,TRBD1,-
CASSLGQVLYGYTF,TGTGCCAGCAGCCTGGGACAGGTCCTCTATGGCTACACCTTC,TRBJ1-2,14,TRBV5-6,TRBD1,once
CASSMAVGGEAFF,TGTGCCAGTAGTATGGCGGTAGGTGGAGAAGCTTTCTTT,TRBJ1-1,13,TRBV19,-,-
CASSWGQPGGTAYEQYF,TGTGCCAGCAGTTGGGGCCAGCCCGGGGGCACCGCCTACGAGCAGTACTTC,TRBJ2-7,17,TRBV27,-,-
CAISRGAGETQYF,TGTGCCATCTCTCGGGGGGCGGGAGAGACCCAGTACTTC,TRBJ2-5,13,TRBV10-3,-,-
CASSLESYEQYF,TGTGCCAGCAGCTTGGAAAGCTACGAGCAGTACTTC,TRBJ2-7,12,TRBV7-9,-,once
CASSLGGNTDTQYF,TGTGCCAGCAGCTTGGGCGGCAACACAGATACGCAGTATTTT,TRBJ2-3,14,TRBV5-4,-,once
CASSDQQTGWGNQPQHF,TGTGCCAGCAGTGATCAACAGACAGGGTGGGGCAATCAGCCCCAGCATTTT,TRBJ1-5,17,TRBV28,TRBD1,-
CAISDSWAYSNQPQHF,TGTGCCATCAGTGATTCCTGGGCCTATAGCAATCAGCCCCAGCATTTT,TRBJ1-5,16,TRBV10-3,-,-
CASSSGSSVRQETQYF,TGTGCCAGCAGCTCCGGAAGCAGCGTCAGACAAGAGACCCAGTACTTC,TRBJ2-5,16,TRBV13,-,-
CASSHIASSYNEQFF,TGTGCCAGCAGCCACATAGCGAGCTCCTACAATGAGCAGTTCTTC,TRBJ2-1,15,TRBV7-2,-,-
CATSREFFGPYEQYF,TGTGCCACCAGCAGAGAGTTTTTCGGACCCTACGAGCAGTACTTC,TRBJ2-7,15,TRBV15,-,-
CASSEVGAKNIQYF,TGTGCCAGCAGTGAAGTAGGGGCCAAAAACATTCAGTACTTC,TRBJ2-4,14,TRBV25-1,-,-
CASSRAWEAFF,TGTGCCAGCAGCCGGGCCTGGGAAGCTTTCTTT,TRBJ1-1,11,TRBV7-2,-,-
CASGFPRKSELYNEQFF,TGTGCTAGTGGTTTCCCAAGGAAGTCGGAGTTGTACAATGAGCAGTTCTTC,TRBJ2-1,17,TRBV12-5,-,-
CASSRLAGNYEQYF,TGTGCCAGCAGCAGACTAGCGGGCAACTACGAGCAGTACTTC,TRBJ2-7,14,TRBV6-5,TRBD2,-
CASSLVVGSYEQYF,TGTGCCAGCAGCTTAGTGGTAGGGAGCTACGAGCAGTACTTC,TRBJ2-7,14,TRBV11-2,-,-
CASTNDRGFYNEQFF,TGTGCCAGCACCAATGACAGGGGATTCTACAATGAGCAGTTCTTC,TRBJ2-1,15,TRBV28,TRBD1,-
CASSQVRAVHSPLHF,TGCGCCAGCAGCCAAGTTAGGGCAGTTCACTCACCCCTCCACTTT,TRBJ1-6,15,TRBV4-3,-,-
CASSFYSGAAYNEQFF,TGTGCCAGCAGCTTTTATAGCGGGGCTGCCTACAATGAGCAGTTCTTC,TRBJ2-1,16,TRBV7-6,TRBD2,-
CASSSTRGHKAQYF,TGTGCCAGCAGCTCCACCCGAGGTCATAAGGCGCAGTATTTT,TRBJ2-3,14,TRBV11-2,-,-
CASSFPGINRALHF,TGTGCCAGCAGCTTCCCCGGGATTAACCGGGCCCTCCACTTT,TRBJ1-6,14,TRBV7-8,-,-
CATLPEDNQETQYF,TGTGCCACCCTTCCTGAGGACAATCAAGAGACCCAGTACTTC,TRBJ2-5,14,TRBV10-3,-,-
CAIRGTGYNSPLHF,TGTGCCATCAGAGGGACAGGTTATAATTCACCCCTCCACTTT,TRBJ1-6,14,TRBV10-3,TRBD1,-
CASSDRVKQYF,TGTGCCAGCAGTGACAGGGTCAAGCAGTACTTC,TRBJ2-7,11,TRBV6-1,-,once
CASSYIQGGGYEQYF,TGCGCCAGCAGTTATATACAGGGCGGTGGCTACGAGCAGTACTTC,TRBJ2-7,15,TRBV5-1,-,-
CASSFFTSGSRTGELFF,TGCGCCAGCAGCTTCTTCACTAGCGGGAGCCGGACCGGGGAGCTGTTTTTT,TRBJ2-2,17,TRBV5-1,TRBD2,-
CASSAGLMNEKLFF,TGTGCCAGCAGCGCCGGACTGATGAATGAAAAACTGTTTTTT,TRBJ1-4,14,TRBV9,-,-
CASSLKGDRAYTDTQYF,TGCGCCAGCAGCTTGAAGGGGGACAGGGCGTACACAGATACGCAGTATTTT,TRBJ2-3,17,TRBV5-1,TRBD1,-
CASSYVQNSGNTIYF,TGTGCCAGCAGTTACGTCCAGAACTCTGGAAACACCATATATTTT,TRBJ1-3,15,TRBV6-6,-,once
CASSLEPGLGTQYF,TGCGCCAGCAGCTTGGAGCCGGGGCTCGGGACCCAGTACTTC,TRBJ2-5,14,TRBV5-1,-,-
CASSIWTGWGSPLHF,TGTGCCAGTAGTATATGGACAGGTTGGGGCTCACCCCTCCACTTT,TRBJ1-6,15,TRBV19,TRBD1,-